A selection of T cell receptor beta chains follows, all from one sample in a study of cytomegalovirus exposure and HLA in healthy donors. Using immunoSEQ multiplex PCR, the repertoire was profiled, and TCRdb retains in-frame clones only, with some absent. This table has about 79,000 clones, roughly 93% appearing once. Specimen: PBMCs. The receptors here all came from a woman younger than 45 in good health and CMV-seronegative. Both conserved end residues are part of each CDR3. Fields, in order: CDR3 protein, CDR3 DNA, V gene, clone size, D gene, J gene. The D gene is left open where the match is weak. Clone size is given for some rows only: seen once, a few or many times, or a class if the clone is expanded.

cdr3_aa: CASSSFDRGSYEQYF; cdr3_nt: TGTGCCAGCAGTTCTTTCGACAGGGGCTCCTACGAGCAGTACTTC; v_call: TRBV28; clone_size: -; d_call: TRBD1; j_call: TRBJ2-7
cdr3_aa: CAISDGGETQYF; cdr3_nt: TGTGCCATCAGTGACGGAGGAGAGACCCAGTACTTC; v_call: TRBV10-3; clone_size: -; d_call: -; j_call: TRBJ2-5
cdr3_aa: CASSLLGQGVTGYTF; cdr3_nt: TGTGCCAGCAGCTTATTGGGACAGGGGGTGACTGGCTACACCTTC; v_call: TRBV7-9; clone_size: -; d_call: TRBD1; j_call: TRBJ1-2
cdr3_aa: CASSFGPDKNEKLFF; cdr3_nt: TGCGCCAGCAGCTTCGGTCCGGACAAAAATGAAAAACTGTTTTTT; v_call: TRBV5-1; clone_size: -; d_call: -; j_call: TRBJ1-4
cdr3_aa: CASFSGSFGDTQYF; cdr3_nt: TGCGCCAGTTTTAGCGGGAGTTTCGGAGATACGCAGTATTTT; v_call: TRBV5-1; clone_size: -; d_call: TRBD2; j_call: TRBJ2-3
cdr3_aa: CASSRAGFGEKLFF; cdr3_nt: TGTGCCAGCAGCCGGGCGGGGTTCGGTGAAAAACTGTTTTTT; v_call: TRBV5-4; clone_size: -; d_call: -; j_call: TRBJ1-4
cdr3_aa: CASSLDGPRKAFF; cdr3_nt: TGTGCCAGCAGTTTAGATGGCCCGAGGAAAGCTTTCTTT; v_call: TRBV28; clone_size: -; d_call: -; j_call: TRBJ1-1
cdr3_aa: CASSLQGNTEAFF; cdr3_nt: TGCGCCAGCAGCCTTCAGGGGAACACTGAAGCTTTCTTT; v_call: TRBV4-1; clone_size: -; d_call: -; j_call: TRBJ1-1
cdr3_aa: CASSAGHPKGTDTQYF; cdr3_nt: TGTGCCAGCAGCGCGGGACACCCGAAAGGCACAGATACGCAGTATTTT; v_call: TRBV9; clone_size: -; d_call: -; j_call: TRBJ2-3
cdr3_aa: CASSPAGTGPYEQYF; cdr3_nt: TGTGCCAGCAGCCCAGCTGGGACAGGGCCCTACGAGCAGTACTTC; v_call: TRBV7-3; clone_size: -; d_call: TRBD1; j_call: TRBJ2-7
cdr3_aa: CASSLDRGQSYEQYF; cdr3_nt: TGTGCCAGCAGCTTAGACCGGGGACAGAGCTACGAGCAGTACTTC; v_call: TRBV7-2; clone_size: -; d_call: TRBD1; j_call: TRBJ2-7
cdr3_aa: CASSRAEKLFF; cdr3_nt: TGCGCCAGCAGCCGAGCTGAAAAACTGTTTTTT; v_call: TRBV4-1; clone_size: -; d_call: -; j_call: TRBJ1-4
cdr3_aa: CASRRSGVDTQYF; cdr3_nt: TGTGCCAGCAGACGGTCAGGGGTAGATACGCAGTATTTT; v_call: TRBV5-6; clone_size: -; d_call: -; j_call: TRBJ2-3
cdr3_aa: CASSYWTGGSYEQYF; cdr3_nt: TGTGCCAGCAGCTATTGGACGGGGGGCTCCTACGAGCAGTACTTC; v_call: TRBV6-4; clone_size: -; d_call: TRBD2; j_call: TRBJ2-7
cdr3_aa: CASSQDLAGGPSFF; cdr3_nt: TGCGCCAGCAGCCAAGACCTAGCGGGGGGGCCGTCGTTCTTC; v_call: TRBV4-3; clone_size: -; d_call: TRBD2; j_call: TRBJ2-1
cdr3_aa: CASSPRSGAGTEAFF; cdr3_nt: TGTGCCAGCTCACCACGATCAGGGGCGGGCACTGAAGCTTTCTTT; v_call: TRBV18; clone_size: once; d_call: -; j_call: TRBJ1-1